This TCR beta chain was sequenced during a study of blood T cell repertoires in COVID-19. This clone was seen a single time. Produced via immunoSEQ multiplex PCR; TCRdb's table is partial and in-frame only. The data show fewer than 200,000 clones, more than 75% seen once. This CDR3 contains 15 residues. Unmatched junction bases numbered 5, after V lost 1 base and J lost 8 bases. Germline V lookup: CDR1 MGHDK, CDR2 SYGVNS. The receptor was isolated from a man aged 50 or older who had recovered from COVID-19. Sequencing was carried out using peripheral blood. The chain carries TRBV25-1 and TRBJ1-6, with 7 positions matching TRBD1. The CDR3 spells CASSESAGGHSPLHF. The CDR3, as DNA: TGTGCCAGCAGTGAATCGGCAGGGGGGCATTCACCCCTCCACTTT.